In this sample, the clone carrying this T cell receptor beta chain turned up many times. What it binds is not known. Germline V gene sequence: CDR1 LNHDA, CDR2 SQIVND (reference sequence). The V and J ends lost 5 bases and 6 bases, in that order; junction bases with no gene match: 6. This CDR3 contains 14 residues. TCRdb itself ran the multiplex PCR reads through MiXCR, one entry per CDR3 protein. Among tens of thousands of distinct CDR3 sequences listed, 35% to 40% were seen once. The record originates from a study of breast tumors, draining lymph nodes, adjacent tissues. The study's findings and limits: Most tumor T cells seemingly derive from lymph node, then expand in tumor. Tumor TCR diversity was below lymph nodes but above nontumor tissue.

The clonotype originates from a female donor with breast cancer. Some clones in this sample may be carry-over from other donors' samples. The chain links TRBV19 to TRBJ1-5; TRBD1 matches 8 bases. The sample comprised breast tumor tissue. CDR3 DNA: TGTGCCAGTAGTGTGACAGGGGATGGTCAGCCCCAGCATTTT. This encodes CASSVTGDGQPQHF.